Below are 6 T cell receptor beta chains sequenced from a single sample in a study of blood T cell repertoires in COVID-19. Assay used: immunoSEQ multiplex PCR; TCRdb lists only in-frame clones, some missing. The profile shows approximately 45,000 clones, about 85% of them singletons. Source material: peripheral blood. The receptors here all came from a human donor in a cohort sampled during active COVID-19.

The CDR3 DNA follows: TGTGCCAGCCATGGGGGGGGAAGAGGTTTCTACGAGCAGTACTTC. This translates into CASHGGGRGFYEQYF. The rearrangement uses TRBV6-5 and TRBJ2-7; TRBD2 matches 7 bases. The CDR3 has 15 amino acids. The trim removed 8 bases at V and 3 bases at J, leaving 13 bases unmatched. Germline CDR1 is MNHEY and CDR2 is SVGAGI.

This clone occurred once. This sequence joins TRBV7-9 and TRBJ1-1, with D unresolved. This CDR3 is built from 14 residues. Per germline, CDR1 SEHNR and CDR2 FQNEAQ (reference sequence). V lost 1 base and J lost 1, with 7 bases in between. The CDR3 bases are TGTGCCAGCAGCTTAGGCTACAGGAACACTGAAGCTTTCTTT. Amino acid sequence: CASSLGYRNTEAFF.

The chain links TRBV4-3 to TRBJ2-7, with D possibly TRBD1 on 5 matching bases. Trimming took off 2 bases at V and 0 bases at J, with 11 bases between the two ends. Germline V gene data show CDR1 as LGHNA and CDR2 as YSLEER. The CDR3 is made up of 15 amino acids. CDR3 region: CASSQSWGVSYEQYF. For the CDR3, the DNA is TGCGCCAGCAGCCAAAGCTGGGGCGTCTCCTACGAGCAGTACTTC.

The chain is built from TRBV2 and TRBJ2-4; D perhaps matches TRBD2 (6 bases). CDR3 length: 14 amino acids. V lost 6 bases and J 6 bases, leaving 15 bases between the germline ends. Looked up from germline, CDR1 is SNHLY and CDR2 is FYNNEI. In DNA, the CDR3 is TGTGCCAGCAGCGGGAGCGGGCTAGGAAACATTCAGTACTTC. Protein: CASSGSGLGNIQYF.

This chain uses TRBV6-1 with TRBJ1-5, with D hard to call. V gave up 0 bases and J gave up 0 bases, with 6 bases separating them. Germline V gives CDR1 MNHNS, CDR2 SASEGT. The CDR3 length is 15 residues. As DNA, the CDR3 is TGTGCCAGCAGTGAAGCTTGGGCTAGCAATCAGCCCCAGCATTTT. It is translated as CASSEAWASNQPQHF.

This chain links TRBV5-1 with TRBJ1-6, with 7 bases identical to TRBD1. The CDR3 length is 16 residues. V shed 4 bases and J 4 bases; nucleotides not matched to a gene: 8. Germline-derived CDR1 and CDR2 are SGHRS and YFSETQ. CDR3 in DNA: TGCGCCAGCAGCCCAACCCCGGGACAGTATAATTCACCCCTCCACTTT. It translates to CASSPTPGQYNSPLHF.